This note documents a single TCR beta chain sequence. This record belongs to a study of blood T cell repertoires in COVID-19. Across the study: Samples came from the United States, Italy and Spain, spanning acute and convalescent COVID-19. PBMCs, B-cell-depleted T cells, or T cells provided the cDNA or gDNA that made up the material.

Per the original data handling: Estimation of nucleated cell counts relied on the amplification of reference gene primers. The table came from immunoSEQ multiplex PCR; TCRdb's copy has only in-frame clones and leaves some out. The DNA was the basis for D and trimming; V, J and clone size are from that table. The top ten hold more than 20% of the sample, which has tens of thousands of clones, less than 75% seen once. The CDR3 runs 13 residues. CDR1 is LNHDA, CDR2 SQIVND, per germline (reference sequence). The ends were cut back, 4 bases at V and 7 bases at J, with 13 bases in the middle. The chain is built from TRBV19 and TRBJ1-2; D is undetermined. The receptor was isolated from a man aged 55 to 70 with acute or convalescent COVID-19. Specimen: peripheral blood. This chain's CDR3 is CASSNSQSAGYTF. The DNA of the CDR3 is TGTGCCAGTAGTAACAGTCAATCGGCTGGCTACACCTTC.